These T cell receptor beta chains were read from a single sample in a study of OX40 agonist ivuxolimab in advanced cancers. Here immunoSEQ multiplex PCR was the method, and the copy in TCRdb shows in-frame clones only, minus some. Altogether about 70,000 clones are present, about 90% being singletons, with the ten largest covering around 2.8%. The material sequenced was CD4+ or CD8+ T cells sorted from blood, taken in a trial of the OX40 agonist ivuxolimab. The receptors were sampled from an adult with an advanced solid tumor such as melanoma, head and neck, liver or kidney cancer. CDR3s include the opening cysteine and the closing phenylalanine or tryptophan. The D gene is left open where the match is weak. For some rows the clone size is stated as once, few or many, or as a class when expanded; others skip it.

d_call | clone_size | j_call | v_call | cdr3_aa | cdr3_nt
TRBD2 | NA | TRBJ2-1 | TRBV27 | CASSSPDWGGGAVGNEQFF | TGTGCCAGCAGTTCCCCGGACTGGGGCGGGGGGGCCGTTGGCAATGAGCAGTTCTTC
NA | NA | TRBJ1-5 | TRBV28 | CASSSYREEFQPQHF | TGTGCCAGCAGTTCCTACAGGGAGGAGTTTCAGCCCCAGCATTTT
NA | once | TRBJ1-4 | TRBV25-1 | CASSGGGKNEKLFF | TGTGCCAGCAGTGGGGGGGGAAAAAATGAAAAACTGTTTTTT
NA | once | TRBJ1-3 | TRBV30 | CAWSAGGTIYF | TGTGCCTGGAGTGCTGGAGGCACCATATATTTT
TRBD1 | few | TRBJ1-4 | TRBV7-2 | CASSTQGAANEKLFF | TGTGCCAGCAGCACCCAGGGGGCCGCTAATGAAAAACTGTTTTTT
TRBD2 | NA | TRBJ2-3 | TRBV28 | CASSPSLGGGTDTQYF | TGTGCCAGCAGTCCCTCCCTCGGGGGGGGCACAGATACGCAGTATTTT
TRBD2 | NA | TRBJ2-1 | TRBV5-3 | CARRNTSGVRHNEQFF | TGTGCCAGAAGGAATACTAGCGGGGTCCGCCACAATGAGCAGTTCTTC
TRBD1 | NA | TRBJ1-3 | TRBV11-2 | CASSRDSSSGNTIYF | TGTGCCAGCAGCCGGGACAGCAGCTCTGGAAACACCATATATTTT
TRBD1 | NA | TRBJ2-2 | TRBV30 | CAWSPNRGRLVTGELFF | TGTGCCTGGAGTCCCAACAGGGGAAGATTGGTCACCGGGGAGCTGTTTTTT
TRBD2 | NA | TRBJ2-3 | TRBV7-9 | CASSFSGTGGSTDTQYF | TGTGCCAGCAGCTTTTCCGGGACGGGGGGGAGCACAGATACGCAGTATTTT
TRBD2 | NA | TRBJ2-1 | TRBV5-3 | CARSFTSGEYNEQFF | TGTGCCAGAAGCTTTACTAGCGGGGAATACAATGAGCAGTTCTTC
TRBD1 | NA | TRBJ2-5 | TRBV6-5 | CASSYPGQGGETQYF | TGTGCCAGCAGTTACCCCGGACAGGGAGGAGAGACCCAGTACTTC
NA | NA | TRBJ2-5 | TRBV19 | CASSIAGAETQYF | TGTGCCAGTAGTATAGCGGGAGCGGAGACCCAGTACTTC
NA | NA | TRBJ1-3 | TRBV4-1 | CASSQGRGSGNTIYF | TGCGCCAGCAGCCAAGGGAGGGGGTCTGGAAACACCATATATTTT
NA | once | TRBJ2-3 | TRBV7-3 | CASSNSLGPSDTQYF | TGTGCCAGCAGCAACTCCCTTGGGCCCTCAGATACGCAGTATTTT
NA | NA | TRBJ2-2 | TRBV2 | CASRDGEARTGELFF | TGTGCCAGCAGGGACGGGGAGGCCCGAACCGGGGAGCTGTTTTTT
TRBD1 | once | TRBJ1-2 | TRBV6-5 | CASSPGQGRRYGYTF | TGTGCCAGCAGTCCCGGACAGGGAAGGAGGTATGGCTACACCTTC
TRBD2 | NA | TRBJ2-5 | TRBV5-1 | CASSTGTSGQETQYF | TGCGCCAGCAGCACTGGGACTAGCGGGCAAGAGACCCAGTACTTC
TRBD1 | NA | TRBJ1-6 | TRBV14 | CASSQDWTGGVSPLHF | TGTGCCAGCAGCCAGGACTGGACAGGGGGCGTTTCACCCCTCCACTTT
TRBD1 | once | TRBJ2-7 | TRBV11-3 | CASSLGQGASYEQYF | TGTGCCAGCAGCCTGGGACAGGGGGCATCGTACGAGCAGTACTTC
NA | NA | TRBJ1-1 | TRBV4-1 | CASSQDNAAALGEAFF | TGCGCCAGCAGCCAAGATAACGCAGCCGCCTTGGGAGAAGCTTTCTTT
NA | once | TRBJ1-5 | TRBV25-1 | CASSEYGPPTSQPQHF | TGTGCCAGCAGTGAATACGGACCTCCCACGAGTCAGCCCCAGCATTTT
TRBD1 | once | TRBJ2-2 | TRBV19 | CASSSRGRYTGELFF | TGTGCCAGTAGTTCCAGGGGGCGGTATACCGGGGAGCTGTTTTTT
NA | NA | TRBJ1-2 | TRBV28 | CASSFMQTNYGYTF | TGTGCCAGCAGTTTCATGCAGACTAACTATGGCTACACCTTC
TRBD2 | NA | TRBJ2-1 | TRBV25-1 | CASSSAASGTYNEQFF | TGTGCCAGCAGTTCTGCGGCTAGCGGGACCTACAATGAGCAGTTCTTC
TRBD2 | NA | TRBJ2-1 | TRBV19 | CASSIGTSGKTNEQFF | TGTGCCAGTAGTATCGGGACTAGCGGGAAGACGAATGAGCAGTTCTTC
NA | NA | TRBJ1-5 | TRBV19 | CATKGQRGSGSNQPQHF | TGTGCCACCAAGGGGCAAAGGGGGTCGGGTAGCAATCAGCCCCAGCATTTT
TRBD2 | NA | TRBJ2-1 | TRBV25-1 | CASSDRGLAVYNEQFF | TGTGCCAGCAGTGACCGGGGCCTAGCGGTGTACAATGAGCAGTTCTTC
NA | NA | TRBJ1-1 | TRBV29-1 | CSVARHVEAFF | TGCAGCGTCGCCCGACACGTTGAAGCTTTCTTT
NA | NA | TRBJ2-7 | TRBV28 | CASSLGREQYF | TGTGCCAGCTCTTTGGGGAGAGAGCAGTACTTC
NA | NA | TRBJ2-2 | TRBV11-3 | CASLVGNTGELFF | TGTGCCAGCCTCGTAGGGAACACCGGGGAGCTGTTTTTT
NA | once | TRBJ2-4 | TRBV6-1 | CASSEYRGKNIQYF | TGTGCCAGCAGTGAATACAGAGGGAAAAACATTCAGTACTTC
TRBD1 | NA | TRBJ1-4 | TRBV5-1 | CASRTGSGNEKLFF | TGCGCCAGCAGGACAGGGTCGGGGAATGAAAAACTGTTTTTT
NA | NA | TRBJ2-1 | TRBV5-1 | CASSSAGRDSYNEQFF | TGCGCCAGCAGCTCCGCCGGCAGGGACTCCTACAATGAGCAGTTCTTC
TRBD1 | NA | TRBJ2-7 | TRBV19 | CATGDSHREQYF | TGTGCCACCGGGGACAGCCACAGGGAGCAGTACTTC
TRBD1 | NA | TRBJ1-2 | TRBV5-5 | CASSQGAPRDGYTF | TGTGCCAGCAGCCAGGGGGCCCCCCGGGATGGCTACACCTTC
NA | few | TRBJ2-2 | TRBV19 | CASSTTENTGELFF | TGTGCCAGTAGTACCACAGAGAACACCGGGGAGCTGTTTTTT
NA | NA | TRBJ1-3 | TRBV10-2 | CASSDPNGNTIYF | TGCGCCAGCAGTGACCCGAACGGCAACACCATATATTTT
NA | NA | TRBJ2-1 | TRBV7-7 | CASSLGRHNEQFF | TGTGCTAGCAGCCTGGGACGCCACAATGAGCAGTTCTTC
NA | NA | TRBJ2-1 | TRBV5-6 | CASSSMAGRREQFF | TGTGCCAGCAGCTCCATGGCGGGAAGGAGAGAGCAGTTCTTC
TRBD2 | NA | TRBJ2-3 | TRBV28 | CASRPPSGGIDTQYF | TGTGCCAGCAGGCCACCTAGCGGGGGTATAGATACGCAGTATTTT
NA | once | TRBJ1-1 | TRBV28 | CASSPGGNTEAFF | TGTGCCAGCAGCCCCGGGGGGAACACTGAAGCTTTCTTT
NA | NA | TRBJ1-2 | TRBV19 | CASHNSGRIHGYTF | TGTGCCAGCCACAATTCCGGGAGAATACATGGCTACACCTTC
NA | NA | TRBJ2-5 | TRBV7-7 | CASSLGQGGRETQYF | TGTGCTAGCAGCTTAGGGCAGGGGGGGCGAGAGACCCAGTACTTC
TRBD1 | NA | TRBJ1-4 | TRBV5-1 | CASSGTGGRNEKLFF | TGCGCCAGCAGCGGGACAGGGGGGCGGAATGAAAAACTGTTTTTT
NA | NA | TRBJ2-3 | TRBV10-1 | CASSDGSTDTQYF | TGCGCCAGCAGTGACGGCAGCACAGATACGCAGTATTTT
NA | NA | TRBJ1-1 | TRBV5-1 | CASSLAGEGTEAFF | TGCGCCAGCAGCTTGGCCGGGGAGGGCACTGAAGCTTTCTTT
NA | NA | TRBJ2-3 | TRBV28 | CASSFPPPSTDTQYF | TGTGCCAGCAGTTTCCCCCCCCCTAGCACAGATACGCAGTATTTT
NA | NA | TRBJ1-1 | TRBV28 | CASSPYMNTEAFF | TGTGCCAGCAGCCCTTATATGAACACTGAAGCTTTCTTT
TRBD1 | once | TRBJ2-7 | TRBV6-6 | CASRGDRDEQYF | TGTGCCAGCAGGGGGGACAGGGACGAGCAGTACTTC
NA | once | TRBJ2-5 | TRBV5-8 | CASSLVGGQETQYF | TGTGCCAGCAGCTTGGTGGGGGGCCAAGAGACCCAGTACTTC